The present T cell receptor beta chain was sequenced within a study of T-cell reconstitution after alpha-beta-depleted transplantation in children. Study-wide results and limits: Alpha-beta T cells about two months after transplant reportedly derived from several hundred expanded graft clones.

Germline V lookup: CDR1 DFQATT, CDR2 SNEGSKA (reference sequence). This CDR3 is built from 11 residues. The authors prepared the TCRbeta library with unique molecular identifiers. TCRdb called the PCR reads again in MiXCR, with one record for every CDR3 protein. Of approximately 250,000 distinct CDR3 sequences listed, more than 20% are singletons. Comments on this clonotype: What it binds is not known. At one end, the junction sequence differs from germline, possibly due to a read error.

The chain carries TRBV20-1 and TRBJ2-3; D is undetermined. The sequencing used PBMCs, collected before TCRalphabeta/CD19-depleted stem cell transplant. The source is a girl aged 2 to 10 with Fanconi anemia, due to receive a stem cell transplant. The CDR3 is CSRSSTDTQYF. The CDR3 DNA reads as TGTTCACGTTCTAGCACAGATACGCAGTATTTT.